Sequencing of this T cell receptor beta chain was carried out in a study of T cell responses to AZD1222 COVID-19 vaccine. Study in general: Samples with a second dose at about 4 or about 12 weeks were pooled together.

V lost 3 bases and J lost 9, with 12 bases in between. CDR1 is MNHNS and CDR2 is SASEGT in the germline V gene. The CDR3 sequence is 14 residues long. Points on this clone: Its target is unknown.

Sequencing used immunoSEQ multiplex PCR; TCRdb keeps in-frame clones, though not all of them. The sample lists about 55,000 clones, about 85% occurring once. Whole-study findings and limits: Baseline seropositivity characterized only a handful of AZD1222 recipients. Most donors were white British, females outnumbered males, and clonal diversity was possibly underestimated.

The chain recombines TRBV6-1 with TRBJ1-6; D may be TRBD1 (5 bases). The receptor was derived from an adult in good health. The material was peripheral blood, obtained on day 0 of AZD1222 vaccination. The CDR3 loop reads CASSDQGGGSPLHF. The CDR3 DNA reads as TGTGCCAGCAGTGACCAGGGAGGCGGTTCACCCCTCCACTTT.